This T cell receptor beta chain came from a study of blood T cells in healthy people across ages. Findings and limits, study-wide: A greater number of naive CD4+ cells and higher diversity distinguished long-lived donors from aged donors.

The CDR3 totals 13 residues. With 8 bases removed from V and 3 bases from J, the gap between germline ends came to 12 bases. CDR1 is SNHLY and CDR2 is FYNNEI in the germline V gene. On this clonotype itself: Antigen unknown.

Primed by a sample-barcoded 5' primer and a J-beta primer mix, a second PCR proceeded for about 7 to 12 cycles. Each cDNA molecule, via a template-switch adaptor with 12 random nucleotides, was tagged. TCRdb itself ran the 5' RACE reads through MiXCR, one entry per CDR3 protein. The repertoire holds over a million distinct CDR3 sequences, with roughly 64% as singletons. Caucasian, healthy and from Russia, the donors were aged between 6 and 90. Peripheral blood samples of 7.5 to 10 milliliters were drawn from each donor. The chain uses TRBV2 and TRBJ2-3; the D gene is possibly TRBD1 (6 bases). The sequence derives from a man aged 18 to 29 in good health. Source material: blood. The CDR3 here is CASCNRETDTQYF. The DNA for the CDR3 is TGTGCCAGCTGCAACAGGGAGACAGATACGCAGTATTTT.